The text below deals with one T cell receptor (beta chain). Its antigen remains unidentified. CDR3 length: 16 residues. From germline, CDR1 is ENHRY and CDR2 SYGVKD. J was trimmed by 2 bases and V by 3 bases; bases with no gene match: 5. This entry is derived from a study of T-cell reconstitution after alpha-beta-depleted transplantation in children. Study observations and caveats: About two months after transplant, alpha-beta T cells reportedly came from several hundred expanded graft clones. Diversity and T-cell counts at one year after transplant derived mostly from new T cells. Some patients owed their high day-60 TCRbeta diversity to surviving recipient T cells and thymic progenitors.

The authors prepared the TCRbeta library with unique molecular identifiers. TCRdb used MiXCR to reprocess the PCR reads, holding one entry per CDR3 protein. This table has about a million distinct CDR3 sequences, around 30% appearing once. V gene TRBV10-3 combines with J gene TRBJ2-7; 12 bases line up with TRBD1. Sequencing was performed on PBMCs, mostly from graft donor cells, taken 360 days after TCRalphabeta/CD19-depleted stem cell transplant. The clonotype originates from a boy under two years old who had a stem cell transplant for SCID, so the T cells may come from the graft donor. In nucleotides, the CDR3 is TGTGCCATCAGTGACCCCGGGACAGGGGGCGCCTACGAGCAGTACTTC. It yields the protein CAISDPGTGGAYEQYF.